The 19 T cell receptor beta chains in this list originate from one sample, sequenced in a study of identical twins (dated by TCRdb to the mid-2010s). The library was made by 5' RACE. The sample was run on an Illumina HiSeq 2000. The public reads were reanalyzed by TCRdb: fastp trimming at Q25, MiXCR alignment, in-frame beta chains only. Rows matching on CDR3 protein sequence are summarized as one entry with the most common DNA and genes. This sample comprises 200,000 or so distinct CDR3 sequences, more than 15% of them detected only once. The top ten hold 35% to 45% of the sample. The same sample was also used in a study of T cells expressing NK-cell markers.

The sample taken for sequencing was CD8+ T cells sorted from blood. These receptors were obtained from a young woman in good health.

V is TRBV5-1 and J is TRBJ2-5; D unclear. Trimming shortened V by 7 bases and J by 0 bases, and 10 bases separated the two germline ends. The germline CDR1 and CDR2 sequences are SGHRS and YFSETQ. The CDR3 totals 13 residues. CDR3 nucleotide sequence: TGCGCCAGCGGCGTGAGGTACCAAGAGACCCAGTACTTC. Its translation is CASGVRYQETQYF.

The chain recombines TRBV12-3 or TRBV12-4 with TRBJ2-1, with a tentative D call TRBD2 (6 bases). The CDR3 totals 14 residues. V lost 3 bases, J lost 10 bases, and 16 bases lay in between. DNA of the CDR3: TGTGCCAGCAGTTTTGGCGGGGTTCCCGGCGAGCAGTTCTTC. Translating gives CASSFGGVPGEQFF.

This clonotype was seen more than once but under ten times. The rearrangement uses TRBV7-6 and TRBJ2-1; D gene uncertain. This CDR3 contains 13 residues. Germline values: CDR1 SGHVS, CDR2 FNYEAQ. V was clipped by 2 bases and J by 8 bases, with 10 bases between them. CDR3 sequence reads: CASSLMIGDEQFF. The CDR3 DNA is TGTGCCAGCAGCTTAATGATAGGTGATGAGCAGTTCTTC.

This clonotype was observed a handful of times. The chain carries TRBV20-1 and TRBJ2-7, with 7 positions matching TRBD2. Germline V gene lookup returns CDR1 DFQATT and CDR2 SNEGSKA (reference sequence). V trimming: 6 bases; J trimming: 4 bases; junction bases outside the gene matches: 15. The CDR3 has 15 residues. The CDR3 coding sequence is TGCAGTGCCCTAGTAGCGGGCCAGAACCTTTACGAGCAGTACTTC. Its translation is CSALVAGQNLYEQYF.

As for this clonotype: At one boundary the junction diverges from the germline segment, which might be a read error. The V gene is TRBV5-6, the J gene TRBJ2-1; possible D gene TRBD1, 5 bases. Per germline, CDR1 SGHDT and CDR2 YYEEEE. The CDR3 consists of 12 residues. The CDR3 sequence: CASGLGLNEQFF. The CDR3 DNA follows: TGTGCCAGCGGCTTGGGGCTCAATGAGCAGTTCTTC.

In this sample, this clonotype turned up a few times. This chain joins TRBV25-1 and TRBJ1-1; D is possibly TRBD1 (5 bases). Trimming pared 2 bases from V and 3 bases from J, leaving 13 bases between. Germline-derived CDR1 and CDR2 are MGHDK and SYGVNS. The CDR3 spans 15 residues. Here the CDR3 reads CASSENRGVYTEAFF. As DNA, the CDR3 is TGTGCCAGCAGTGAAAACCGGGGGGTATACACTGAAGCTTTCTTT.

CDR3 sequence: CASSVAGGDEKLFF. The CDR3 DNA sequence: TGTGCCAGCAGCGTAGCTGGGGGCGATGAAAAACTGTTTTTT. The rearrangement uses TRBV9 and TRBJ1-4, with D perhaps TRBD1 (6 bases). This CDR3 is built from 14 residues. Germline lookup yields CDR1 SGDLS and CDR2 YYNGEE. With 0 bases removed from V and 6 bases from J, the gap between germline ends came to 9 bases.

CDR3 amino acids: CASSPGLAGGPDTQYF. In nucleotides, the CDR3 is TGTGCCAGCAGCCCGGGACTAGCGGGGGGACCAGATACGCAGTATTTT. This chain links TRBV4-2 with TRBJ2-3; 15 bases fit TRBD2. This CDR3 has 16 amino acids. Germline V lookup: CDR1 LGHNA, CDR2 YNFKEQ. V shed 4 bases and J 4 bases; nucleotides not matched to a gene: 3.

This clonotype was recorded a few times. CDR3 sequence reads: CASSSARDLSYEQYF. The CDR3 region has the DNA TGCGCCAGCAGCTCAGCGCGGGACTTATCCTACGAGCAGTACTTC. The chain combines TRBV5-1 with TRBJ2-7; TRBD2 is a possible D gene (6 bases). Germline assignment: CDR1 SGHRS and CDR2 YFSETQ. There are 15 residues in the CDR3. Trimming took off 3 bases at V and 1 base at J, with 14 bases between the two ends.

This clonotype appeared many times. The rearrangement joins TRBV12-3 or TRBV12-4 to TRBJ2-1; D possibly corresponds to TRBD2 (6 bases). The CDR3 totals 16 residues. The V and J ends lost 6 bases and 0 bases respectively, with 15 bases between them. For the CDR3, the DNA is TGTGCCAGCAGCTTAACCGGGACTTCCTCCTACAATGAGCAGTTCTTC. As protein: CASSLTGTSSYNEQFF.

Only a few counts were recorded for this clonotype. The CDR3 here is CASSLTGTPQGQYF. CDR3 sequence (DNA): TGTGCCAGCAGTCTTACCGGGACCCCGCAGGGGCAGTACTTC. The chain recombines TRBV27 with TRBJ2-7; either TRBD1 or TRBD2 may supply D (5 bases each). The CDR3 contains 14 residues. V dropped 5 bases and J dropped 9 bases, with 20 bases sitting between them. Germline V lookup: CDR1 MNHEY, CDR2 SMNVEV (reference sequence).

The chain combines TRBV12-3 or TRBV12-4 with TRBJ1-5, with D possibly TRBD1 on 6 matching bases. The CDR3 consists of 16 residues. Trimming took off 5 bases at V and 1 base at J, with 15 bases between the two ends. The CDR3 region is CASSPDLGQSNQPQHF. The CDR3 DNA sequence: TGTGCCAGCAGTCCCGACCTTGGACAGAGCAATCAGCCCCAGCATTTT.

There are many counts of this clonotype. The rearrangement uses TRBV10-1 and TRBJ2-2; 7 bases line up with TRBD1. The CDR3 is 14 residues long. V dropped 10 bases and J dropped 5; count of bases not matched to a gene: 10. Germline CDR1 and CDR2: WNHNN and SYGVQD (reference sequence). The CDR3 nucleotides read TGCGCCACCAAACAGGGGCTGGGGACCGGGGAGCTGTTTTTT. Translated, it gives CATKQGLGTGELFF.

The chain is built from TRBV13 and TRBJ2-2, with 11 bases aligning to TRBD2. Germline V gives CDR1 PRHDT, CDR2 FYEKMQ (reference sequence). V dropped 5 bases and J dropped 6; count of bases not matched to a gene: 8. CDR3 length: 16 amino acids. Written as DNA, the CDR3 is TGTGCCAGCAGCACCCCGGGACTAGCGGCTCCCGGGGAGCTGTTTTTT. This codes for CASSTPGLAAPGELFF.

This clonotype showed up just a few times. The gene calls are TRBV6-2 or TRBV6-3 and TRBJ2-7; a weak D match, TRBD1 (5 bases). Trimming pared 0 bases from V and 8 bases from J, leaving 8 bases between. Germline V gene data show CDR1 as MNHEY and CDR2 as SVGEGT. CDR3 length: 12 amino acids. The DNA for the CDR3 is TGTGCCAGCAGTTACTCGCCAGGGCAGCAGTACTTC. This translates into CASSYSPGQQYF.

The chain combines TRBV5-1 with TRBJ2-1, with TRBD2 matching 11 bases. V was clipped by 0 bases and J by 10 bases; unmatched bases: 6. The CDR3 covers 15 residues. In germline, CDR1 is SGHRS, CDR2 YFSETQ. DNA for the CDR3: TGCGCCAGCAGCTTGGATCCTAGCGGGAGGCCAGAGCAGTTCTTC. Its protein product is CASSLDPSGRPEQFF.

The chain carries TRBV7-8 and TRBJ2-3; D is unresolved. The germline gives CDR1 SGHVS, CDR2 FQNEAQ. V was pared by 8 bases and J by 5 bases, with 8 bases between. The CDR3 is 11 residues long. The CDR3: CASSPLDTQYF. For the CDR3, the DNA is TGTGCCAGCTCTCCGCTAGATACGCAGTATTTT. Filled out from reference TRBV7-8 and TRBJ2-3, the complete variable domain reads GAGVSQSPRYKVAKRGQDVALRCDPISGHVSLFWYQQALGQGPEFLTYFQNEAQLDKSGLPSDRFFAERPEGSVSTLKIQRTQQEDSAVYLCASSPLDTQYFGPGTRLTVL.

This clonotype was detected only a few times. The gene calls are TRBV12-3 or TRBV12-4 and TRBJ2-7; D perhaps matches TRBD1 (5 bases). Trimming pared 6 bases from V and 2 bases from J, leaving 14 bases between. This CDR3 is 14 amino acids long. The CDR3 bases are TGTGCCAGCAGGCCTAAGGACATTCCCTACGAGCAGTACTTC. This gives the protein CASRPKDIPYEQYF.

The CDR3 bases are TGTGCCAGCAGTTGGACGGGAACAACCCCGAACACCGGGGAGCTGTTTTTT. This encodes CASSWTGTTPNTGELFF. The genes are TRBV6-5 and TRBJ2-2; D is perhaps TRBD2 (5 bases). Germline V lookup: CDR1 MNHEY, CDR2 SVGAGI. The CDR3 contains 17 residues. Trimming pared 4 bases from V and 0 bases from J, leaving 15 bases between.